Shown below are 26 T cell receptor beta chains from a single sample sequenced in a study of T-cell memory formation after mild COVID-19. TCRdb independently ran MiXCR on the 5' RACE reads; one entry per CDR3 protein. Of about 410,000 distinct CDR3 sequences in the sample, 18% were seen once. The source material was PBMCs or a T cell subset sorted from them (not recorded which). The source is a man younger than 35 who had mild COVID-19 (a few samples of this study predate the infection). Cell type and time point are not known.

The J gene is TRBJ1-5, the V gene TRBV27; no clear D gene. This CDR3 spans 13 amino acids. Germline V CDR1 and CDR2: MNHEY, SMNVEV (reference sequence). Trimming cost V 5 bases and J 5 bases, with 10 bases left between them. CDR3 nucleotide sequence: TGTGCCAGCAGTCGAACCTTCGATCAGCCCCAGCATTTT. Its translation is CASSRTFDQPQHF.

The CDR3 DNA reads as TGTGCCAGCAGTCGGACTAGCGGGAGGCTCACAGATACGCAGTATTTT. Amino acids: CASSRTSGRLTDTQYF. V is TRBV7-2 and J is TRBJ2-3; 14 nucleotides agree with TRBD2. V was clipped by 6 bases and J by 2 bases; unmatched bases: 4. CDR3 size: 16 residues. Germline V gene sequence: CDR1 SGHTA, CDR2 FQGNSA. Full variable domain (rest looked up from reference TRBV7-2 and TRBJ2-3): GAGVSQSPSNKVTEKGKDVELRCDPISGHTALYWYRQSLGQGLEFLIYFQGNSAPDKSGLPSDRFSAERTGGSVSTLTIQRTQQEDSAVYLCASSRTSGRLTDTQYFGPGTRLTVL.

V and J are TRBV7-2 and TRBJ2-3, with 11 bases aligning to TRBD2. With 5 bases clipped from V and 5 bases from J, the junction kept 9 bases outside the gene matches. This CDR3 contains 16 residues. Germline CDR1 reads SGHTA; CDR2 reads FQGNSA. The CDR3 reads CASSQGVAGGRDTQYF. The DNA of the CDR3 is TGTGCCAGCAGCCAGGGGGTAGCGGGGGGGCGAGATACGCAGTATTTT.

The chain couples TRBV5-4 to TRBJ1-1; D not resolved. With 0 bases removed from V and 7 bases from J, the gap between germline ends came to 10 bases. Germline CDR1 and CDR2: SGHNT and YYREEE (reference sequence). This CDR3 has 13 residues. CDR3 residues: CASSLGGTDEAFF. The CDR3 DNA reads TGTGCCAGCAGCTTGGGGGGTACAGATGAAGCTTTCTTT.

The gene calls are TRBV28 and TRBJ2-5, with D possibly being TRBD1 (6 bases). Trimming left V 5 bases short and J 1 base short, with 14 bases between. CDR1 and CDR2 (germline): MDHEN, SYDVKM. This CDR3 has 15 amino acids. CDR3 coding DNA: TGTGCCAGCAGTACGACAGGATCCTCCCAAGAGACCCAGTACTTC. Amino acid sequence: CASSTTGSSQETQYF.

In this sample, this clonotype turned up a few times. The rearrangement uses TRBV19 and TRBJ2-6; tentatively, D is TRBD1 (6 bases). This CDR3 spans 15 amino acids. Trimming stripped 6 bases from V and 4 bases from J, with 13 bases between. Per germline, CDR1 LNHDA and CDR2 SQIVND (reference sequence). This CDR3 is CASRLDSSGANVLTF. The CDR3 DNA follows: TGTGCCAGTAGGTTGGACAGTTCAGGGGCCAACGTCCTGACTTTC.

The rearrangement links TRBV4-3 to TRBJ1-1; no firm D call. Germline V gene data show CDR1 as LGHNA and CDR2 as YSLEER. The CDR3 runs 13 residues. Trimming removed 4 bases at V and 4 bases at J, with 10 bases between. CDR3 DNA sequence: TGCGCCAGCAGCCCCCCCGGTACCACTGAAGCTTTCTTT. Its translation is CASSPPGTTEAFF.

The CDR3 is CASSLRQDSYGYTF. In nucleotides, the CDR3 is TGTGCCAGCAGCTTAAGGCAGGACAGCTATGGCTACACCTTC. This chain links TRBV7-9 with TRBJ1-2; maybe TRBD1 (6 bases). The germline V gene has CDR1 SEHNR and CDR2 FQNEAQ (reference sequence). V was cut by 2 bases and J by 4 bases, with 11 bases left in between. The CDR3 consists of 14 residues.

The chain combines TRBV12-3 or TRBV12-4 with TRBJ2-3; 10 bases align to TRBD1. CDR3 size: 17 residues. Germline trimming cut 6 bases from V and 8 bases from J; bases unmatched to any gene: 17. CDR3 amino acids: CASSPDRGRRTGATQYF. As DNA, the CDR3 is TGTGCCAGCAGCCCCGACAGGGGGCGGCGAACAGGCGCTACGCAGTATTTT.

The V call is TRBV6-6, the J call TRBJ1-3, with D hard to call. The germline V and J ends were trimmed by 2 bases and 0 bases, with 8 bases remaining between them. The CDR3 contains 15 residues. Per germline, CDR1 MNHNY and CDR2 SVGAGI (reference sequence). This CDR3 is CASSYEVYSGNTIYF. CDR3 coding DNA: TGTGCCAGCAGTTACGAGGTTTACTCTGGAAACACCATATATTTT.

This chain uses TRBV6-6 with TRBJ2-7, with D unresolved. The CDR3 loop spans 11 amino acids. CDR1 is MNHNY and CDR2 is SVGAGI in the germline V gene (reference sequence). Trimming stripped 4 bases from V and 3 bases from J, with 4 bases between. The CDR3 spells CASSLIYEQYF. The CDR3 DNA is TGTGCCAGCAGTTTGATCTACGAGCAGTACTTC.

The chain has TRBV2 and TRBJ2-3; 8 bases agree with TRBD2. This CDR3 comprises 13 residues. Germline V gene data show CDR1 as SNHLY and CDR2 as FYNNEI. With V trimmed by 8 bases and J by 3 bases, 4 bases remained unmatched. CDR3 nucleotides: TGTGCCAGCCAGCGGGGGATGACAGATACGCAGTATTTT. This encodes CASQRGMTDTQYF.

This sequence joins TRBV2 and TRBJ1-4; D call uncertain. With 7 bases removed from V and 5 bases from J, the gap between germline ends came to 8 bases. Germline V gives CDR1 SNHLY, CDR2 FYNNEI. This CDR3 spans 12 amino acids. CDR3 sequence: CASTLYNEKLFF. Written as DNA, the CDR3 is TGTGCCAGCACGTTATACAATGAAAAACTGTTTTTT. Supplemented by reference TRBV2 and TRBJ1-4, the full variable domain reads EPEVTQTPSHQVTQMGQEVILRCVPISNHLYFYWYRQILGQKVEFLVSFYNNEISEKSEIFDDQFSVERPDGSNFTLKIRSTKLEDSAMYFCASTLYNEKLFFGSGTQLSVL.

The gene calls are TRBV4-1 and TRBJ1-1; D remains ambiguous. The CDR3 length is 14 residues. V was shortened by 4 bases and J by 1 base, with 10 bases between the two germline ends. The germline CDR1 and CDR2 sequences are MGHRA and YSYEKL. For the CDR3, the DNA is TGCGCCAGCAGCCTGCAGGCAGCGAACACTGAAGCTTTCTTT. It is translated as CASSLQAANTEAFF.

The genes are TRBV11-2 and TRBJ1-2; perhaps TRBD1 as D (5 bases). The CDR3 has 14 residues. CDR1 SGHAT and CDR2 FQNNGV come from the germline V gene. V was trimmed by 0 bases and J by 5 bases, leaving 10 bases between them. The CDR3 here is CASSLESGGYGYTF. CDR3 nucleotides: TGTGCCAGCAGCTTAGAGTCCGGGGGATATGGCTACACCTTC.

V and J are TRBV6-5 and TRBJ1-2; no clear D gene. Between the trimmed V and J ends, which lost 2 bases and 4 bases, there was a span of 14 bases. Germline CDR1 and CDR2: MNHEY and SVGAGI. The CDR3 covers 15 residues. CDR3 sequence reads: CASSYGRQAVYGYTF. CDR3 in DNA: TGTGCCAGCAGTTACGGTCGGCAGGCTGTCTATGGCTACACCTTC.

This chain links TRBV11-1 with TRBJ1-4; a weak D match, TRBD1 (5 bases). The CDR3 is 14 amino acids. Germline-derived CDR1 and CDR2 are SGHAT and FQDESV (reference sequence). Trimming shortened V by 5 bases and J by 4 bases, and 11 bases separated the two germline ends. The CDR3 loop is CASSRDQHNEKLFF. The CDR3 bases are TGTGCCAGCAGCCGGGACCAGCATAATGAAAAACTGTTTTTT.

The CDR3 protein is CATKGRASSYEQYV. Here the CDR3 DNA reads TGTGCCACAAAGGGCAGGGCGAGCTCCTACGAGCAGTACGTC. The rearrangement uses TRBV3-1 and TRBJ2-7; perhaps TRBD1 as D (5 bases). This CDR3 region has 14 residues. Trimming removed 10 bases at V and 0 bases at J, with 16 bases between. Germline V gene sequence: CDR1 LGHDT, CDR2 YNNKEL (reference sequence).

DNA for the CDR3: TGCAAGGCAGGGATTGAAGCTTTCTTT. This translates into CKAGIEAFF. The chain employs TRBV20-1 and TRBJ1-1; the D gene is possibly TRBD1 (5 bases). The CDR3 is 9 amino acids. Per the germline V gene, CDR1 is DFQATT and CDR2 is SNEGSKA (reference sequence).

There are many counts of this clonotype. CDR3: CASSPWDRAFSTDTQYF. The CDR3, as DNA: TGCGCCAGCAGCCCCTGGGACAGGGCCTTCAGCACAGATACGCAGTATTTT. This chain links TRBV5-1 with TRBJ2-3, with 9 bases that match TRBD1. V gave up 4 bases and J gave up 0 bases; unmatched junction bases: 9. The germline CDR1 and CDR2 sequences are SGHRS and YFSETQ. CDR3 length: 17 amino acids.

The chain uses TRBV18 and TRBJ1-2; maybe TRBD1 (5 bases). This CDR3 region has 13 residues. CDR1 and CDR2 (germline): KGHSH, LQKENI. Between the trimmed V and J ends, which lost 6 bases and 10 bases, there was a span of 18 bases. The CDR3 sequence is CASSWEGTRHYTF. The CDR3 nucleotides are TGTGCCAGCTCCTGGGAGGGGACGCGGCACTACACCTTC.

This clonotype turned up a few times. The CDR3 DNA follows: TGCAGTGCTAGAGTCCCTTTCACAGATACGCAGTATTTT. As protein: CSARVPFTDTQYF. J is TRBJ2-3 and V is TRBV20-1; unclear D gene. CDR1 is DFQATT, CDR2 SNEGSKA, per germline (reference sequence). Trimming left V 1 base short and J 2 bases short, with 7 bases between. CDR3 size: 13 residues.

This clonotype was observed a handful of times. The chain employs TRBV25-1 and TRBJ2-5; D ambiguous. The CDR3 totals 13 residues. In germline, CDR1 is MGHDK, CDR2 SYGVNS. The germline V and J ends were trimmed by 7 bases and 0 bases, with 9 bases remaining between them. The CDR3 loop reads CASNMEYQETQYF. CDR3 sequence (DNA): TGTGCCAGCAATATGGAGTACCAAGAGACCCAGTACTTC.

The sample holds a few counts of this clonotype. The chain recombines TRBV15 with TRBJ2-6; D might be TRBD1 (6 bases). The V end was cut by 11 bases, the J end by 1 base, with 24 bases between. Per the germline V gene, CDR1 is LNHNV and CDR2 is YYDKDF (reference sequence). The CDR3 sequence is 18 residues long. The DNA for the CDR3 is TGTGCCTCTAGCCCCTCGGGACATGAAAATTCTGGGGCCAACGTCCTGACTTTC. It codes for CASSPSGHENSGANVLTF. Full variable domain (remainder filled in from reference TRBV15 and TRBJ2-6): DAMVIQNPRYQVTQFGKPVTLSCSQTLNHNVMYWYQQKSSQAPKLLFHYYDKDFNNEADTPDNFQSRRPNTSFCFLDIRSPGLGDTAMYLCASSPSGHENSGANVLTFGAGSRLTVL.

The chain uses TRBV2 and TRBJ2-7, with a possible D match to TRBD1 (6 bases). This CDR3 has 14 amino acids. V was pared by 6 bases and J by 0 bases, with 12 bases between. Germline CDR1 reads SNHLY; CDR2 reads FYNNEI. CDR3 DNA sequence: TGTGCCAGCAGGGAACAGGGAAGCTCCTACGAGCAGTACTTC. Translated: CASREQGSSYEQYF. The whole variable domain, remainder taken from reference TRBV2 and TRBJ2-7, is EPEVTQTPSHQVTQMGQEVILRCVPISNHLYFYWYRQILGQKVEFLVSFYNNEISEKSEIFDDQFSVERPDGSNFTLKIRSTKLEDSAMYFCASREQGSSYEQYFGPGTRLTVT.

The sample holds a few counts of this clonotype. The V and J genes are TRBV20-1 and TRBJ2-3; D is perhaps TRBD1 or TRBD2 (5 bases each). The V end was cut by 4 bases, the J end by 0 bases, with 11 bases between. The CDR3 spans 14 residues. Germline lookup yields CDR1 DFQATT and CDR2 SNEGSKA (reference sequence). The CDR3 sequence: CSANRGPSTDTQYF. DNA of the CDR3: TGCAGTGCTAATCGGGGCCCTAGCACAGATACGCAGTATTTT.